These T cell receptor beta chains were read from a single sample in a study of long-term antiretroviral therapy in people with HIV. The table came from immunoSEQ multiplex PCR; TCRdb's copy has only in-frame clones and leaves some out. The data hold fewer than 30,000 clones, with just under 85% observed a single time. The sequenced sample was unsorted PBMCs, obtained 0.7 years before starting antiretroviral therapy. All receptors come from a man aged 25 to 40 with HIV. Both conserved end residues are part of each CDR3. A D gene is named only where the DNA matches it firmly.

j_gene	d_gene	v_gene	CDR3aa
TRBJ2-5	.	TRBV5-1	CASSLRGLVQETQYF
TRBJ1-6	.	TRBV5-1	CASSFGVVKTSDSPLHF
TRBJ2-7	.	TRBV5-5	CASSLDGDEQYF
TRBJ2-3	TRBD2	TRBV5-1	CASSPGLAGLTSDTQYF
TRBJ1-1	TRBD1	TRBV30	CAWTPFGAGTGGRVAFF
TRBJ2-1	.	TRBV11-2	CASSKGEVTWGNEQFF
TRBJ2-1	.	TRBV7-2	CASSLGPLGGGLYEQFF
TRBJ2-5	.	TRBV21-1	CASSKKGSQGIDETQYF
TRBJ2-2	.	TRBV5-4	CASSPPIDTGELFF
TRBJ2-7	.	TRBV19	CASSKEGGISYEQYF
TRBJ1-5	.	TRBV4-2	CASSHGRGNQPQHF
TRBJ2-7	TRBD1	TRBV7-2	CASSSGTGSSYEQYF
TRBJ1-4	TRBD1	TRBV7-2	CASSSAPLTGGEKLFF
TRBJ2-3	.	TRBV9	CASSVAGGLTDTQYF
TRBJ1-6	TRBD1	TRBV25-1	CASSSPQGRHSPLHF
TRBJ2-7	.	TRBV13	CASSYRSSLSYEQYF
TRBJ2-2	.	TRBV18	CASSPLQNTGELFF
TRBJ2-3	.	TRBV9	CASSVETGPPQYF
TRBJ2-3	.	TRBV20-1	CSSRATDTQYF
TRBJ2-2	TRBD2	TRBV11-2	CASSLDLPSGRAITGELFF
TRBJ2-7	TRBD1	TRBV6-5	CASSLSRGPGEQYF
TRBJ1-1	TRBD1	TRBV5-4	CASSSTGRGNTEAFF
TRBJ1-2	TRBD1	TRBV28	CASSPDRVYGYTF
TRBJ2-7	.	TRBV4-1	CASSQKLGVWEQYF
TRBJ1-6	.	TRBV7-9	CASSLFGDNSPLHF
TRBJ2-2	.	TRBV5-1	CASSLGSGSNTGELFF
TRBJ1-6	TRBD1	TRBV6-5	CASSTSTGGHSPLHF
TRBJ1-2	.	TRBV30	CAWSAAGEGYTF
TRBJ2-3	.	TRBV10-3	CAISESGLGETDTQYF
TRBJ1-4	.	TRBV27	CASRPTGSNEKLFF
TRBJ1-4	.	TRBV5-5	CASSIGPLNEKLFF
TRBJ1-1	.	TRBV7-6	CASSFSLNTEAFF
TRBJ1-6	.	TRBV15	CATSRGPMTVNSPLHF
TRBJ1-1	.	TRBV21-1	CASSSGGPGAMNTEAFF
TRBJ2-3	TRBD1	TRBV5-6	CASSPKGGLVVTDTQYF
TRBJ1-2	.	TRBV30	CAWMGRAPSYGYTF
TRBJ1-1	TRBD1	TRBV19	CASSIDRDRGLNTEAFF
TRBJ1-1	.	TRBV5-4	CASSRVFENTEAFF
TRBJ2-1	.	TRBV2	CASSEQGPSSYNEQFF
TRBJ2-6	.	TRBV6-6	CASSYLSSGANVLTF